This T cell receptor beta chain came from a study of T cell changes during pregnancy in multiple sclerosis. The repertoire was sequenced with immunoSEQ multiplex PCR; TCRdb's copy has only in-frame clones and lacks some. This table has 85,000 to 100,000 clones, approximately 89% appearing once. Germline CDR1 SGHRS, CDR2 YFSETQ. This CDR3 has 16 residues. Trimming took 0 bases from V and 8 from J, leaving 18 bases between them. The sample in question was peripheral blood, obtained before pregnancy. The V and J genes are TRBV5-1 and TRBJ1-3; D remains ambiguous. This TCR was sampled from a female donor with multiple sclerosis, enrolled in a pregnancy study. This CDR3 reads CASSLASPIESDTIYF. As DNA, the CDR3 is TGCGCCAGCAGCTTGGCCTCACCCATTGAGTCGGACACCATATATTTT.